One T cell receptor beta chain is described in this entry. Preparation of the TCRbeta library involved a method that used unique molecular identifiers. TCRdb reprocessed the PCR reads with MiXCR, giving one entry per CDR3 protein. The table records some 530,000 distinct CDR3 sequences, around 13% of them present only once. The sample belongs to a study of T-cell reconstitution after alpha-beta-depleted transplantation in children. The receptor was derived from a human donor who donated a stem cell graft to a child with combined immunodeficiency. The source was PBMCs from the stem cell graft donor, collected from the stem cell graft.

CDR3 loop: CASSYPARSYEQYF. In DNA form, the CDR3 reads TGTGCCAGCAGTTACCCAGCACGCTCCTACGAGCAGTACTTC. This chain uses TRBV6-2 or TRBV6-3 with TRBJ2-7; no clear D gene. V was pared by 2 bases and J by 0 bases, with 8 bases between. This CDR3 spans 14 amino acids. CDR1 is MNHEY, CDR2 SVGEGT, per germline.